The entry that follows covers one T cell receptor (beta chain) sequence. This specimen belongs to a study of blood T cell repertoires in COVID-19. The protocol was immunoSEQ multiplex PCR, while the TCRdb copy is restricted to in-frame clones and leaves out a portion. This table holds approximately 53,000 clones, around 86% found once. CDR1 LNHDA and CDR2 SQIVND come from the germline V gene (reference sequence). Trimming cost V 2 bases and J 7 bases; bases outside gene matches: 7. The length of the CDR3 is 16 residues. Sequencing input: peripheral blood. The receptor comes from a woman older than 75 with COVID-19, enrolled during active disease. This chain links TRBV19 with TRBJ2-2; TRBD2 aligns across 10 bases. The chain's CDR3 is CASSISSGRGHGELFF. The DNA of the CDR3 is TGTGCCAGTAGTATATCTAGCGGGAGAGGGCACGGGGAGCTGTTTTTT.